The 8 T cell receptor beta chains reported below all come from one sample, sequenced in a study of early stage breast cancer tumors. Sequencing was performed with immunoSEQ multiplex PCR; in TCRdb, only in-frame clones are kept and a portion is missing. The sample lists approximately 70,000 clones; around 80% were seen once. The sample taken for sequencing was blood. The receptors shown here come from a person in their forties with breast cancer.

The rearrangement joins TRBV28 to TRBJ1-2, with D maybe TRBD1 (6 bases). The CDR3 runs 16 residues. V dropped 5 bases and J dropped 1 base, with 17 bases sitting between them. Germline V gene lookup returns CDR1 MDHEN and CDR2 SYDVKM. DNA for the CDR3: TGTGCCAGCAGTCCCCATACTCAGGGGTTTAACTATGGCTACACCTTC. This gives the protein CASSPHTQGFNYGYTF.

The V call is TRBV7-3, the J call TRBJ2-2; perhaps TRBD1 as D (6 bases). Trimming cost V 4 bases and J 5 bases, with 14 bases left between them. CDR3 length equals 15 residues. Germline V gene data show CDR1 as SGHTA and CDR2 as FQGTGA. The CDR3 DNA sequence: TGTGCCAGCAGCTCCTCGACTCAGGGGACCGGGGAGCTGTTTTTT. It encodes CASSSSTQGTGELFF.

The CDR3 loop reads CASSRGQGGTDTQYF. CDR3 DNA sequence: TGCGCCAGCAGCCGCGGACAGGGCGGCACAGATACGCAGTATTTT. The rearrangement joins TRBV10-1 to TRBJ2-3; TRBD1 agrees at 8 bases. The length of the CDR3 is 15 residues. V lost 6 bases and J lost 1; bases outside the gene matches: 6. Germline-derived CDR1 and CDR2 are WNHNN and SYGVQD (reference sequence).

V gene TRBV6-1 combines with J gene TRBJ2-1; D is tentatively TRBD1 or TRBD2 (5 bases each). Germline V gives CDR1 MNHNS, CDR2 SASEGT. CDR3 length equals 15 residues. V dropped 6 bases and J dropped 0 bases, with 12 bases sitting between them. The CDR3 here is CASRGDLNSYNEQFF. CDR3 DNA: TGTGCCAGCAGGGGGGACCTTAACTCCTACAATGAGCAGTTCTTC.

V gene TRBV2 combines with J gene TRBJ2-5; unclear D gene. V was clipped by 4 bases and J by 1 base, with 10 bases between them. There are 14 residues in the CDR3. Germline V CDR1 and CDR2: SNHLY, FYNNEI. CDR3 loop: CASSVGPPQETQYF. The CDR3 coding sequence is TGTGCCAGCAGTGTTGGTCCACCCCAAGAGACCCAGTACTTC.

This sequence joins TRBV9 and TRBJ2-2; 7 bases match TRBD2. Per the germline V gene, CDR1 is SGDLS and CDR2 is YYNGEE. The CDR3 covers 14 residues. The ends lost 4 bases at V and 5 bases at J; junction bases unmatched: 5. The CDR3 nucleotides read TGTGCCAGCAGCCCCTACGGGGGGACCGGGGAGCTGTTTTTT. Amino acids: CASSPYGGTGELFF.

The CDR3 DNA is TGTGCCAGCAGTTTGACCGGCACAGATACGCAGTATTTT. Translating gives CASSLTGTDTQYF. The chain combines TRBV27 with TRBJ2-3, with D unresolved. The CDR3 is 13 amino acids. Germline CDR1 reads MNHEY; CDR2 reads SMNVEV (reference sequence). V lost 3 bases and J lost 1, with 5 bases in between.

The chain is built from TRBV5-6 and TRBJ2-4; no firm D call. Deletions cut 0 bases from V and 0 bases from J, with 4 bases between. The CDR3 totals 14 residues. Germline V lookup: CDR1 SGHDT, CDR2 YYEEEE. CDR3 sequence reads: CASSLDIAKNIQYF. Here the CDR3 DNA reads TGTGCCAGCAGCTTGGATATAGCCAAAAACATTCAGTACTTC.